Listed below are T cell receptor beta chains from one sample, sequenced in a study of T cells after yellow fever vaccination. TCRdb called the 5' RACE reads again in MiXCR, with one record for every CDR3 protein. The data show 130,000 or so distinct CDR3 sequences, about 16% seen once. This specimen consisted of CD8+ T cells sorted from PBMCs, obtained 5 days after the yellow fever booster vaccination. Receptors originate from a man in his late teens or twenties who received the YFV17D yellow fever vaccine. Both conserved end residues are part of each CDR3. Fields, in order: D gene, clone size, J gene, V gene, CDR3 protein, CDR3 DNA. D genes are given only for firm matches. Clone size, where shown, is once, few, many, or a class for clones that have expanded.

D gene: .; clone size: .; J gene: TRBJ1-2; V gene: TRBV4-1; CDR3 protein: CASSQQGFAPYGYTF; CDR3 DNA: TGCGCCAGCAGCCAACAGGGTTTCGCCCCCTATGGCTACACCTTC
D gene: .; clone size: few; J gene: TRBJ2-1; V gene: TRBV20-1; CDR3 protein: CSAKGREMINEQFF; CDR3 DNA: TGCAGTGCTAAGGGCAGGGAGATGATTAATGAGCAGTTCTTC
D gene: .; clone size: .; J gene: TRBJ1-1; V gene: TRBV4-3; CDR3 protein: CASSRDRTVGTEAFF; CDR3 DNA: TGCGCCAGCAGCCGAGACCGCACGGTGGGGACTGAAGCTTTCTTT
D gene: .; clone size: few; J gene: TRBJ2-5; V gene: TRBV10-2; CDR3 protein: CASRVRAVQETQYF; CDR3 DNA: TGCGCCAGCAGGGTTCGAGCGGTCCAAGAGACCCAGTACTTC
D gene: TRBD2; clone size: .; J gene: TRBJ2-3; V gene: TRBV13; CDR3 protein: CASSSLAGGVTDTQYF; CDR3 DNA: TGTGCCAGCAGCTCCCTGGCGGGGGGGGTCACAGATACGCAGTATTTT
D gene: .; clone size: .; J gene: TRBJ2-2; V gene: TRBV7-9; CDR3 protein: CASSSSTRPGELFF; CDR3 DNA: TGTGCCAGCAGCTCCTCAACGCGGCCCGGGGAGCTGTTTTTT
D gene: .; clone size: .; J gene: TRBJ1-1; V gene: TRBV20-1; CDR3 protein: CSARPLQGETEAFF; CDR3 DNA: TGCAGTGCTAGACCATTACAGGGAGAAACGGAAGCTTTCTTT
D gene: .; clone size: .; J gene: TRBJ1-1; V gene: TRBV6-5; CDR3 protein: CASSPGGGPNTEAFF; CDR3 DNA: TGTGCCAGCAGTCCCGGCGGGGGGCCGAACACTGAAGCTTTCTTT
D gene: .; clone size: few; J gene: TRBJ1-1; V gene: TRBV7-2; CDR3 protein: CASSLAGWTEAFF; CDR3 DNA: TGTGCCAGCAGCTTAGCAGGTTGGACTGAAGCTTTCTTT
D gene: .; clone size: few; J gene: TRBJ1-1; V gene: TRBV4-2; CDR3 protein: CASSQPGLTNTEAFF; CDR3 DNA: TGTGCCAGCAGCCAACCGGGACTGACGAACACTGAAGCTTTCTTT
D gene: TRBD1; clone size: few; J gene: TRBJ2-7; V gene: TRBV6-2/TRBV6-3; CDR3 protein: CASSYFDRVTYEQYF; CDR3 DNA: TGTGCCAGCAGTTATTTCGACAGGGTGACCTACGAGCAGTACTTC
D gene: TRBD1; clone size: .; J gene: TRBJ1-2; V gene: TRBV29-1; CDR3 protein: CSDRDRSSYGYTF; CDR3 DNA: TGCAGCGACCGGGACAGGAGTAGCTATGGCTACACCTTC
D gene: .; clone size: many; J gene: TRBJ2-4; V gene: TRBV4-1; CDR3 protein: CASSQDAIGVLAKNIQYF; CDR3 DNA: TGCGCCAGCAGCCAAGATGCTATAGGGGTCCTAGCCAAAAACATTCAGTACTTC
D gene: .; clone size: few; J gene: TRBJ1-1; V gene: TRBV9; CDR3 protein: CASSPVEGEEEDTEAFF; CDR3 DNA: TGTGCCAGCAGTCCCGTGGAGGGAGAGGAAGAGGACACTGAAGCTTTCTTT
D gene: TRBD2; clone size: .; J gene: TRBJ2-2; V gene: TRBV12-3/TRBV12-4; CDR3 protein: CASSFPGGGGELFF; CDR3 DNA: TGTGCCAGCAGTTTTCCGGGGGGTGGCGGGGAGCTGTTTTTT
D gene: TRBD2; clone size: many; J gene: TRBJ2-3; V gene: TRBV7-2; CDR3 protein: CASSLAGSDTQYF; CDR3 DNA: TGTGCCAGCAGCCTAGCGGGGTCAGATACGCAGTATTTT
D gene: TRBD2; clone size: .; J gene: TRBJ2-3; V gene: TRBV4-1; CDR3 protein: CASSRSGGGPDTQYF; CDR3 DNA: TGCGCCAGCAGCCGATCGGGGGGTGGGCCAGATACGCAGTATTTT
D gene: .; clone size: .; J gene: TRBJ2-6; V gene: TRBV7-9; CDR3 protein: CASRSLGGNPSGANVLTF; CDR3 DNA: TGTGCCAGTCGGTCCCTAGGCGGGAATCCCTCTGGGGCCAACGTCCTGACTTTC
D gene: .; clone size: few; J gene: TRBJ1-5; V gene: TRBV6-5; CDR3 protein: CASSYNGEENQPQHF; CDR3 DNA: TGTGCCAGCAGTTACAACGGGGAAGAGAATCAGCCCCAGCATTTT
D gene: TRBD1; clone size: .; J gene: TRBJ2-3; V gene: TRBV7-9; CDR3 protein: CASSAPLTGPTDTQYF; CDR3 DNA: TGTGCCAGCAGCGCACCGTTGACAGGGCCCACAGATACGCAGTATTTT
D gene: .; clone size: medium-sized; J gene: TRBJ1-5; V gene: TRBV15; CDR3 protein: CATSREWAVPFNQPQHF; CDR3 DNA: TGTGCCACCAGCAGAGAATGGGCCGTTCCGTTCAATCAGCCCCAGCATTTT
D gene: .; clone size: .; J gene: TRBJ1-6; V gene: TRBV5-5; CDR3 protein: CASSLEGLPRGNSPLHF; CDR3 DNA: TGTGCCAGCAGCTTGGAGGGACTTCCCAGGGGCAATTCACCCCTCCACTTT